This TCR beta chain emerged from a study of shared clonotypes between healthy human individuals. Study results and limitations: Shared across a few donors were about 4.6% of the naive CD4 clonotypes.

The germline CDR1 and CDR2 sequences are MDHEN and SYDVKM. The CDR3 covers 12 residues. After removal of 5 bases from V and 8 bases from J, the junction contained 2 bases not matched to a gene. About this clone itself: Its specificity is unknown.

Repertoires were generated with immunoSEQ multiplex PCR, while TCRdb's copy carries only in-frame clones and drops some. The sample consists of millions of clones, around 95% of them appearing once. The chain has TRBV28 and TRBJ1-5; 8 bases map to TRBD1. Sequences were obtained from naive CD4+ T cells sorted from blood. The subset is: CD45RA+ positively selected. The receptor was isolated from a man younger than 30 in good health. The CDR3 sequence: CASSRQGKPQHF. CDR3 coding DNA: TGTGCCAGCAGTCGACAGGGGAAGCCCCAGCATTTT.